The clone carrying this TCR beta chain was seen just once. The data derive from a study of blood T cell repertoires in COVID-19. Study-level information: COVID-19 samples, acute and convalescent, were from the United States, Italy and Spain.

The CDR3 contains 17 residues. From germline, CDR1 is SGHVS and CDR2 FQNEAQ. Trimming removed 5 bases from V and 2 bases from J, with 19 bases in between. Measured with immunoSEQ multiplex PCR; TCRdb has only the in-frame clones, and not every one. The sample lists approximately 180,000 clones, about 86% seen once, with under 15% in the top ten. The Seattle site enrolled patients during active infection and followed them longitudinally. The receptor's source is a woman between 65 and 79 years old with COVID-19, enrolled during active disease. The chain couples TRBV7-8 to TRBJ2-1; the D gene is possibly TRBD2 (8 bases). The sample consisted of peripheral blood. The CDR3 nucleotides read TGTGCCAGCAGCCAGGGGGGCGGGAGGTCCACCTACAATGAGCAGTTCTTC. Protein sequence: CASSQGGGRSTYNEQFF.